Below, 4 T cell receptor beta chains from the same sample are listed, as sequenced in a study of shared clonotypes between healthy human individuals. Clones were sequenced by immunoSEQ multiplex PCR, and TCRdb holds only the in-frame ones, with some missing. The sample contains roughly 1,500,000 clones, approximately 98% of which appear only once. The sequenced material came from naive CD4+ T cells sorted from blood. As for subset: CD45RA+ positively selected. These receptors came from a man aged 25-45 years in good health.

The V and J genes are TRBV12-5 and TRBJ2-7; 9 nucleotides agree with TRBD1. Trimming removed 7 bases from V and 2 bases from J; junction bases left unmatched: 6. CDR1 LGHNT and CDR2 FRNRAP come from the germline V gene. There are 14 residues in the CDR3. The DNA for the CDR3 is TGTGCTAGTGCCCTGGGACAGGGAGCCTACGAGCAGTACTTC. Protein: CASALGQGAYEQYF.

The CDR3 sequence is CASSVAGRPNTEAFF. The CDR3 nucleotides read TGTGCCAGCAGCGTAGCTGGCAGGCCGAACACTGAAGCTTTCTTT. The rearrangement joins TRBV9 to TRBJ1-1; D is undetermined. CDR3 size: 15 residues. Germline V gene lookup returns CDR1 SGDLS and CDR2 YYNGEE. The V end lost 0 bases, the J end lost 1 base, and 10 bases lay between the germline ends.

This clone was observed a single time. The rearrangement uses TRBV10-2 and TRBJ2-7; 13 bases agree with TRBD2. There are 14 residues in the CDR3. With V trimmed by 8 bases and J by 0 bases, 1 base remained unmatched. Germline V gene data show CDR1 as WSHSY and CDR2 as SAAADI. Written as DNA, the CDR3 is TGCGCCAGCCGGACTAGCGGGAGCTCCTACGAGCAGTACTTC. Translated: CASRTSGSSYEQYF.

V and J are TRBV7-9 and TRBJ1-5; 7 nucleotides match TRBD1. CDR3 size: 16 residues. Trimming took 2 bases from V and 1 from J; bases not matched to a gene: 5. CDR1 and CDR2 from the germline V gene are SEHNR and FQNEAQ (reference sequence). The CDR3 bases are TGTGCCAGCAGCTTACAGGGGGGGGTGAGCAATCAGCCCCAGCATTTT. Amino acids: CASSLQGGVSNQPQHF.